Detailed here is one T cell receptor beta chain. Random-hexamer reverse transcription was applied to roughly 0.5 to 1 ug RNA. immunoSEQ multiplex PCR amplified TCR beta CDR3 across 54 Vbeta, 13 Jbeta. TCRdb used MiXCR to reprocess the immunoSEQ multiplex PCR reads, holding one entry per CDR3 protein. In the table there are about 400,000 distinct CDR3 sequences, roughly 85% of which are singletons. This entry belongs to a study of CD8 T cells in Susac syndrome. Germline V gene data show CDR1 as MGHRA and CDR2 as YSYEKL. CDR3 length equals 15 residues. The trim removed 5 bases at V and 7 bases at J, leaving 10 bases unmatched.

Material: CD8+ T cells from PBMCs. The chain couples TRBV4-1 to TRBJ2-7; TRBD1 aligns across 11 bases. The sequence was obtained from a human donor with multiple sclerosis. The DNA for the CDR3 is TGCGCCAGCAGCTACGGACAGGGGGCTGCGGGTGAGCAGTACTTC. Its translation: CASSYGQGAAGEQYF.